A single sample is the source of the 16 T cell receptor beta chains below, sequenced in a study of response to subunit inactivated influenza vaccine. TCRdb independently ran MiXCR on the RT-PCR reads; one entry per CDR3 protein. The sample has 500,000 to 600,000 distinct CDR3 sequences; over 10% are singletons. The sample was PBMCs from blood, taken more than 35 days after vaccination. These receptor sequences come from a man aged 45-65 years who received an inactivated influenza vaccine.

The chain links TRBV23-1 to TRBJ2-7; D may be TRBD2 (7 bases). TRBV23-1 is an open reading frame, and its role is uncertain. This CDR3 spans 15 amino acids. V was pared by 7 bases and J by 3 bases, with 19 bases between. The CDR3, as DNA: TGCGCCAGCAACCCGGGCGGGGGCCCTCACTACGAGCAGTACTTC. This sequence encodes CASNPGGGPHYEQYF.

The CDR3 DNA reads as TGTGCCAGCAGTGACGGGACTAGTGGAGAGCAGTACTTC. This sequence encodes CASSDGTSGEQYF. V is TRBV6-4 and J is TRBJ2-7; 8 bases match TRBD2. From germline, CDR1 is MRHNA and CDR2 SNTAGT. This CDR3 has 13 amino acids. V lost 2 bases and J lost 7; bases outside the gene matches: 4.

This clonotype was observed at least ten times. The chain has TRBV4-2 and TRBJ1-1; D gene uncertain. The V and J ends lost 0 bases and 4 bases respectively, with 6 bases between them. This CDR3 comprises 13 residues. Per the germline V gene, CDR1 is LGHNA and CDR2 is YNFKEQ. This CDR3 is CASSQDSGTEAFF. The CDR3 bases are TGTGCCAGCAGCCAAGATTCCGGCACTGAAGCTTTCTTT.

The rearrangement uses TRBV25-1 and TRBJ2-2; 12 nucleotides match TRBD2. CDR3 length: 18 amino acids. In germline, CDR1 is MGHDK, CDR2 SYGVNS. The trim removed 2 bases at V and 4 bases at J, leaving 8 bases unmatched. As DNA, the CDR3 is TGTGCCAGCAGTGAAAGGACTAGCGGGGTCCTGGGCACCGGGGAGCTGTTTTTT. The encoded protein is CASSERTSGVLGTGELFF. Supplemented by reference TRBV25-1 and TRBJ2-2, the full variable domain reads EADIYQTPRYLVIGTGKKITLECSQTMGHDKMYWYQQDPGMELHLIHYSYGVNSTEKGDLSSESTVSRIRTEHFPLTLESARPSHTSQYLCASSERTSGVLGTGELFFGEGSRLTVL.

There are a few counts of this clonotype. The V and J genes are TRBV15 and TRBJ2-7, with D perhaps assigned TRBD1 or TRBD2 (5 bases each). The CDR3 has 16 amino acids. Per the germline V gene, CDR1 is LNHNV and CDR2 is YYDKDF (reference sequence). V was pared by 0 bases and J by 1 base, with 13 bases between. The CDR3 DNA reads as TGTGCCACCAGCAGAGATTCGGGGCCTCTTTCCTACGAGCAGTACTTC. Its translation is CATSRDSGPLSYEQYF.

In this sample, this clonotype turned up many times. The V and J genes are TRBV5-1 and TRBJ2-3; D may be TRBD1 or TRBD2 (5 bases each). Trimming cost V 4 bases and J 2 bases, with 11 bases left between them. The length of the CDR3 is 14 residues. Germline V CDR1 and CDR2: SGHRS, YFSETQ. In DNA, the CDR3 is TGCGCCAGCAGCGGGGGATCTTACACAGATACGCAGTATTTT. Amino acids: CASSGGSYTDTQYF.

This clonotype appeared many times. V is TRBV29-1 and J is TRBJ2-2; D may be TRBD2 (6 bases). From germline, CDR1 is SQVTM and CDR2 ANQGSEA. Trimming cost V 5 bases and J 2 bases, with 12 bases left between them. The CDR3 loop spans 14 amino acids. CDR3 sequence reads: CSVKPGLNTGELFF. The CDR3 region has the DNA TGCAGCGTTAAACCGGGACTCAACACCGGGGAGCTGTTTTTT.

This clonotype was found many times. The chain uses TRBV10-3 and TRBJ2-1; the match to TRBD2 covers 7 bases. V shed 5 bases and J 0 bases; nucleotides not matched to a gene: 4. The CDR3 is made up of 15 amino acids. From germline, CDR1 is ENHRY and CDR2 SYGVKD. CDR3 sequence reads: CAISSGGSSYNEQFF. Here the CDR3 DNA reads TGTGCCATCAGTTCCGGGGGGAGCTCCTACAATGAGCAGTTCTTC.

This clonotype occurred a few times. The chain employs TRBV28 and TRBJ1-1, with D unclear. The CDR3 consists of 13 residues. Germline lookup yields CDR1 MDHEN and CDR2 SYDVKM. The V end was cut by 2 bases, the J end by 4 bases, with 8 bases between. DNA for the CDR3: TGTGCCAGCAGTTTAATGAGGGCCACTGAAGCTTTCTTT. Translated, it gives CASSLMRATEAFF.

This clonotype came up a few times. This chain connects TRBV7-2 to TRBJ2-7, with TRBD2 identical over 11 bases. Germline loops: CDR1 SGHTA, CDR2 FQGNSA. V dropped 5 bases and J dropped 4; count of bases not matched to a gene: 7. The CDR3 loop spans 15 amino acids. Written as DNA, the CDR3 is TGTGCCAGCAGCCGTAGCGGGGGGGCCTTATACGAGCAGTACTTC. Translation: CASSRSGGALYEQYF. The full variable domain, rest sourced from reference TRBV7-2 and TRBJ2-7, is GAGVSQSPSNKVTEKGKDVELRCDPISGHTALYWYRQSLGQGLEFLIYFQGNSAPDKSGLPSDRFSAERTGGSVSTLTIQRTQQEDSAVYLCASSRSGGALYEQYFGPGTRLTVT.

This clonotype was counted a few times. The DNA of the CDR3 is TGCAGTGCTGGAAAAGCGGGGGGCCGCTACGAGCAGTACTTC. Translating gives CSAGKAGGRYEQYF. The chain joins TRBV20-1 to TRBJ2-7; 9 bases line up with TRBD2. This CDR3 spans 14 amino acids. V lost 5 bases and J lost 3; bases outside the gene matches: 8. The germline V gene has CDR1 DFQATT and CDR2 SNEGSKA (reference sequence).

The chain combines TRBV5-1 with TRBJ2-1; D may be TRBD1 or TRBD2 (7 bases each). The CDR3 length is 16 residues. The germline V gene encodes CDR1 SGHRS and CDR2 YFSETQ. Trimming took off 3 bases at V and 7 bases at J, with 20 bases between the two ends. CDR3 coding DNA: TGCGCCAGCAGCTGGACCCCAGGGGGGGGCCCAAATGAGCAGTTCTTC. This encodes CASSWTPGGGPNEQFF.

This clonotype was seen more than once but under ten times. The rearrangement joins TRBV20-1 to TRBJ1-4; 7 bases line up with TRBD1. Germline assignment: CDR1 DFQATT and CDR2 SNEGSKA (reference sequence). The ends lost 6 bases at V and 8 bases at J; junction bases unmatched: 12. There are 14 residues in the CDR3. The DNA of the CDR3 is TGCAGTGCGATAGGCAGACAGGGATGGGAAAAACTGTTTTTT. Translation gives CSAIGRQGWEKLFF.

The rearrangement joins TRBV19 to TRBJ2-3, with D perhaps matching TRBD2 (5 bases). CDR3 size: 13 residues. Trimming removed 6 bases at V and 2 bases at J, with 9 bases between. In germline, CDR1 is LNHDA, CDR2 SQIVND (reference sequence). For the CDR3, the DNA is TGTGCCAGTAGGCCAGCGGCCACAGATACGCAGTATTTT. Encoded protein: CASRPAATDTQYF.

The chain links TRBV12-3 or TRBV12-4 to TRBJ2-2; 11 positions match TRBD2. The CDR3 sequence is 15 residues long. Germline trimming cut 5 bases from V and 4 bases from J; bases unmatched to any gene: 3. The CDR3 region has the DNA TGTGCCAGCAGTCATAGCGGGAGGGCCACCGGGGAGCTGTTTTTT. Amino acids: CASSHSGRATGELFF.

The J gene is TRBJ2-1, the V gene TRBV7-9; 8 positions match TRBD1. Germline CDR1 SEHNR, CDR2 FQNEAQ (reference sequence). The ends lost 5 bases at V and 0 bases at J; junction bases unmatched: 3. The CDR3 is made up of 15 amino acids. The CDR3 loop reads CASSRDRHSYNEQFF. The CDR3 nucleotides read TGTGCCAGCAGCCGGGACAGGCACTCCTACAATGAGCAGTTCTTC.